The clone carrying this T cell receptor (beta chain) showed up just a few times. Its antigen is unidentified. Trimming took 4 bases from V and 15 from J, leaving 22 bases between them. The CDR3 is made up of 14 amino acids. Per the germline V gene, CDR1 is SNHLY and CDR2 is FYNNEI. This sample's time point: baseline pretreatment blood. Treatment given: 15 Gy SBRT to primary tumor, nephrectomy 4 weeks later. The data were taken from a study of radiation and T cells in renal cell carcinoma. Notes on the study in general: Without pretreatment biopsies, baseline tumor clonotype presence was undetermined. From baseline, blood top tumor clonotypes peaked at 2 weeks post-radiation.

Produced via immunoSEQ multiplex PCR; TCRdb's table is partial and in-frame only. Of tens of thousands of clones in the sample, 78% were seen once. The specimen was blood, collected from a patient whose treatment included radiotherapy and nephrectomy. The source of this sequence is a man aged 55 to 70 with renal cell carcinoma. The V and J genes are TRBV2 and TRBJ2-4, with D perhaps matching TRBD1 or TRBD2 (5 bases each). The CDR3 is CASSVQDYERGLYF. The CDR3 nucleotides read TGTGCCAGCAGTGTGCAAGACTACGAGAGGGGCCTGTACTTC.